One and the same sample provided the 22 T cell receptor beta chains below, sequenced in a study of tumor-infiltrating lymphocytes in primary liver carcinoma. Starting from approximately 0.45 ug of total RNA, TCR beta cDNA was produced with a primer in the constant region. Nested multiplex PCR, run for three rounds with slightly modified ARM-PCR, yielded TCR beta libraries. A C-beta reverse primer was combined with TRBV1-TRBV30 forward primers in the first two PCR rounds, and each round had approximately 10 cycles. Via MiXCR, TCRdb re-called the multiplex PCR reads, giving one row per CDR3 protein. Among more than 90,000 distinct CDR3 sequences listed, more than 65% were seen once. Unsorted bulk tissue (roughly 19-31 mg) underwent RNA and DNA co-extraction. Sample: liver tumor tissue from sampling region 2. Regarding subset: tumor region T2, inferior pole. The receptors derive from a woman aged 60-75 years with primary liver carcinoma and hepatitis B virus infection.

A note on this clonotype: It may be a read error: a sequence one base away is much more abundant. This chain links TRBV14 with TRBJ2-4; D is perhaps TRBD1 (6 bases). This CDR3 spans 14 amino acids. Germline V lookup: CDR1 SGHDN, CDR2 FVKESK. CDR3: CDSSLPGVQNIQYF. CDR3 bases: TGTGACAGCAGCCTCCCAGGGGTACAAAACATTCAGTACTTC.

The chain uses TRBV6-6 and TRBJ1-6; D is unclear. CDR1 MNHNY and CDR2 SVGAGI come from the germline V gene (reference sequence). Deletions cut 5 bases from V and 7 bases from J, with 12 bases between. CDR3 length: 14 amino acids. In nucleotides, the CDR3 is TGTGCCAGCAGTAAAGTGGACGGGAATTCACCCCTCCACTTT. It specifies CASSKVDGNSPLHF.

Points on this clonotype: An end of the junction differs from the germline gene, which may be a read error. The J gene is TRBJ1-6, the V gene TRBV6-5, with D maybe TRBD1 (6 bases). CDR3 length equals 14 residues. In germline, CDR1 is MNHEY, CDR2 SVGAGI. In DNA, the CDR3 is TGTGCCAACAGTTACCGACAGGAAAATTCACCCCTTCACTTT. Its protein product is CANSYRQENSPLHF.

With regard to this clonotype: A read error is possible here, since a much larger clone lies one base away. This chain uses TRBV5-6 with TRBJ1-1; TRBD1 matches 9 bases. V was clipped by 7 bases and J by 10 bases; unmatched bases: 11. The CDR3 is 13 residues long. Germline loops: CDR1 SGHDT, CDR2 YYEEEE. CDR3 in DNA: TGTGCCAGCTGCTACACAGGGGGCCGGGGAGCTTTCTTT. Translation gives CASCYTGGRGAFF. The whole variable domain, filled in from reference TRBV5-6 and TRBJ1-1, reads DAGVTQSPTHLIKTRGQQVTLRCSPKSGHDTVSWYQQALGQGPQFIFQYYEEEERQRGNFPDRFSGHQFPNYSSELNVNALLLGDSALYLCASCYTGGRGAFFGQGTRLTVV.

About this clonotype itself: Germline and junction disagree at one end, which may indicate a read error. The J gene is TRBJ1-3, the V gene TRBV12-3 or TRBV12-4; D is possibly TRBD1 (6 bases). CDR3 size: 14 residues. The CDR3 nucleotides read TGTGCCACCATACAGGGTACCTCTGTAAGCACCACATATTTT. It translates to CATIQGTSVSTTYF.

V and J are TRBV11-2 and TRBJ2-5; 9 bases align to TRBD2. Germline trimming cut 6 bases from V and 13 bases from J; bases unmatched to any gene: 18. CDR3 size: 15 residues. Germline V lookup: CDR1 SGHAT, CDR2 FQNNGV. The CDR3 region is CASRFATSGQETPYF. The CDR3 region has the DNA TGTGCCAGCAGATTTGCGACTAGCGGACAAGAGACTCCGTACTTC.

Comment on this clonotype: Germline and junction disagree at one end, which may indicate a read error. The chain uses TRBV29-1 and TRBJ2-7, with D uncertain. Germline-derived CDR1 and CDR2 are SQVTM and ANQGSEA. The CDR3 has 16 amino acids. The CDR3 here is CSVEEPVAGSAYEQYF. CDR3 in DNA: TGCAGTGTTGAAGAACCGGTCGCAGGATCCGCTTACGAGCAGTACTTC.

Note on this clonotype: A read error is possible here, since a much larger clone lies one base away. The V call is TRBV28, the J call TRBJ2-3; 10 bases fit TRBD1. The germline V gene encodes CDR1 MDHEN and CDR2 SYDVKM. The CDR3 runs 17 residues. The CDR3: CASSLDRGSASTGTQYF. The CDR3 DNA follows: TGTGCCAGCAGTTTGGACAGGGGGTCGGCCAGCACAGGTACGCAGTATTTT.

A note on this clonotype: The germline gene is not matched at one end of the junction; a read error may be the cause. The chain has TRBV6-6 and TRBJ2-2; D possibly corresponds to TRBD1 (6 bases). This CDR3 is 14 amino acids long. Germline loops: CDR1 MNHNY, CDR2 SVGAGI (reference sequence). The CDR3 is CASSYSGGPGELFF. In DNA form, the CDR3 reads TGTGCCAGCAGTTACTCAGGGGGTCCCGGGGAGCTCTTTTTC.

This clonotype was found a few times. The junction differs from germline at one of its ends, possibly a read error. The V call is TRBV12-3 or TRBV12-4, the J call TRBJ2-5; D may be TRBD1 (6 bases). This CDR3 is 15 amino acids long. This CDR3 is CGSRPGTGLKETQYF. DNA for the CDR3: TGTGGCAGCAGGCCCGGAACAGGGCTGAAGGAGACCCAGTACTTC.

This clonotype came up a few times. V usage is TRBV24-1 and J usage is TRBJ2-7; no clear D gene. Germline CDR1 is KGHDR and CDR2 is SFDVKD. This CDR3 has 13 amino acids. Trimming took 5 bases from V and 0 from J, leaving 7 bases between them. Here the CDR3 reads CATSAPGSYEQYF. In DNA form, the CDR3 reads TGTGCCACCAGTGCTCCCGGCTCCTACGAGCAGTACTTC.

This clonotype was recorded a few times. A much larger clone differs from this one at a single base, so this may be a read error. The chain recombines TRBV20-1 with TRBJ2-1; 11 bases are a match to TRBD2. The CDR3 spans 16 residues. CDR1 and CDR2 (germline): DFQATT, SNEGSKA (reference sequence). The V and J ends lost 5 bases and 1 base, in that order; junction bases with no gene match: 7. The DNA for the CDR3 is TGCAGTGCTCCTAGTACTAGCGGGGGTTCCTACAATGAGCAGTTCTTC. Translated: CSAPSTSGGSYNEQFF.

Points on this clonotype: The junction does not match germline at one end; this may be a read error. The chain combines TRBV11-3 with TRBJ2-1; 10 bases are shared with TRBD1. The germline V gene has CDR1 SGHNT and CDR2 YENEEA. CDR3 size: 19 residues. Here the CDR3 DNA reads TGTGCCAGCAGTGCCGGACAGGGGGGACTAACGGGAGGATTCAATGGGCAGTTCTTC. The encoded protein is CASSAGQGGLTGGFNGQFF.

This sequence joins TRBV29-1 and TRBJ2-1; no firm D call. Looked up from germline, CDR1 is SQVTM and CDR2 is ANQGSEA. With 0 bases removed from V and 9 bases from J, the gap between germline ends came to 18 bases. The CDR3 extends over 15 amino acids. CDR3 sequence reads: CSVEDLRLVYIEQFF. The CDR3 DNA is TGCAGCGTTGAAGATCTCAGGCTAGTGTATATTGAGCAGTTCTTC.

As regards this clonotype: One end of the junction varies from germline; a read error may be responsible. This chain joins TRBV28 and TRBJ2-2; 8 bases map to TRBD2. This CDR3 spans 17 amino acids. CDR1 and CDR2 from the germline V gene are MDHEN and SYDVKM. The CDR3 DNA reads TGTGCCAGCAGCCTCCAGGGGACTAGTCCTCCCACCAGGGAGCTGTTTTTT. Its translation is CASSLQGTSPPTRELFF. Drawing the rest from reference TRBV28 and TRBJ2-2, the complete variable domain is DVKVTQSSRYLVKRTGEKVFLECVQDMDHENMFWYRQDPGLGLRLIYFSYDVKMKEKGDIPEGYSVSREKKERFSLILESASTNQTSMYLCASSLQGTSPPTRELFFGEGSRLTVL.

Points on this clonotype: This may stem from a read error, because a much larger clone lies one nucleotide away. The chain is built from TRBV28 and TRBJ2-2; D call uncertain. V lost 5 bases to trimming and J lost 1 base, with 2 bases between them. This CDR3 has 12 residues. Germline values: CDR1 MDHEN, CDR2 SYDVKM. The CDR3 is CASSGNTGELFF. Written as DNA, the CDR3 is TGTGCCAGCAGTGGGAACACCGGGGAGCTGTTTTTT.

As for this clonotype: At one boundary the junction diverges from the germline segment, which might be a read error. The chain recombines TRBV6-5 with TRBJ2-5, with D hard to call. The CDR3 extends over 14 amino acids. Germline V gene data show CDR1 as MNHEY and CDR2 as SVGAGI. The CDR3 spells CASSPRPISETPYF. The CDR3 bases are TGTGCCAGCAGTCCCCGACCGATCTCGGAGACCCCGTACTTC.

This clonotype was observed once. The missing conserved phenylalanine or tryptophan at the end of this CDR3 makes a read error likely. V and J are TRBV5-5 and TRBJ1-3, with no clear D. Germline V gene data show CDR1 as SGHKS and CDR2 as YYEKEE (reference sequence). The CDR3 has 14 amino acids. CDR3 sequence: CANSLLSGGNTIYL. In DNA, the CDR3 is TGTGCCAACAGCCTTTTAAGTGGCGGAAACACCATATATCTT.

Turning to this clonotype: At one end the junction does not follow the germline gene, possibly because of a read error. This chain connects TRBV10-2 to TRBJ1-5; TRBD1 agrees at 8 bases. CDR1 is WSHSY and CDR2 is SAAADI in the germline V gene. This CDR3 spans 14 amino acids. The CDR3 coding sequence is TGCGCCAGCACTGAGACAGGGGGCAATCAGCCCCAGCATTTT. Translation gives CASTETGGNQPQHF.

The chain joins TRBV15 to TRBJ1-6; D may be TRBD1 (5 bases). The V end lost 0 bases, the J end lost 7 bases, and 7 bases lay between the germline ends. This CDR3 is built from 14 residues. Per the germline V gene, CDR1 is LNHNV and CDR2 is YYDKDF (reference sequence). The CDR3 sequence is CATSRDRGNSPLHF. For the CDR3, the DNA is TGTGCCACCAGCAGAGATAGGGGAAATTCACCCCTCCACTTT.

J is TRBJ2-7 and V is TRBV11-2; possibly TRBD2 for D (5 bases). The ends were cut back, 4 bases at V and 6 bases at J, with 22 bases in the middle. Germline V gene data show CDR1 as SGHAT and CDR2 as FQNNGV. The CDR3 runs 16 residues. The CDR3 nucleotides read TGTGCCAGCAGCTACAGCGTGAGGACCTCGGGGAGCGAGCAGTACTTC. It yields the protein CASSYSVRTSGSEQYF.

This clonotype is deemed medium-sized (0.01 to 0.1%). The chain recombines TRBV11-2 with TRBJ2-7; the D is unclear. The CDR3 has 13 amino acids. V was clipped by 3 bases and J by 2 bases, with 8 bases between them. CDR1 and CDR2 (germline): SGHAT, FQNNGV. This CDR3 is CASSLTNTYEQYF. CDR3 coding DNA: TGTGCCAGCAGCTTGACCAATACCTACGAGCAGTACTTC.